This paragraph reports one T cell receptor (beta chain). The method was immunoSEQ multiplex PCR; TCRdb's version includes in-frame clones alone and lacks a portion of them. The data show approximately 31,000 clones, roughly four fifths seen once. Germline loops: CDR1 PRHDT, CDR2 FYEKMQ (reference sequence). The CDR3 spans 13 residues. The germline V and J ends were trimmed by 5 bases and 5 bases, with 12 bases remaining between them. The data derive from a study of early stage breast cancer tumors. The source of this sequence is a person aged 30 to 40 with breast cancer. The chain joins TRBV13 to TRBJ1-2, with D unresolved. Material: breast tumor tissue. CDR3 in DNA: TGTGCCAGCAGCCCGTATATAGAATATGGCTACACCTTC. Translating gives CASSPYIEYGYTF.